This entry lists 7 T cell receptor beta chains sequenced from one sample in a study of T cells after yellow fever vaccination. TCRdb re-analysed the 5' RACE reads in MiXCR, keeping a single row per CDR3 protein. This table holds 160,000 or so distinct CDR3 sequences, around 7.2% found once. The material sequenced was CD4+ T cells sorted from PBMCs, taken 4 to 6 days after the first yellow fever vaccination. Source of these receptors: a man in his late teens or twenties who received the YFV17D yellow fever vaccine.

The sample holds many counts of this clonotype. The CDR3 coding sequence is TGTGCCAGTTCGCAGGGTCGGGAGACCCAGTACTTC. This codes for CASSQGRETQYF. The V call is TRBV19, the J call TRBJ2-5, with a possible D match to TRBD1 (5 bases). Trimming took 8 bases from V and 5 from J, leaving 12 bases between them. This CDR3 is 12 amino acids long. CDR1 and CDR2 from the germline V gene are LNHDA and SQIVND (reference sequence).

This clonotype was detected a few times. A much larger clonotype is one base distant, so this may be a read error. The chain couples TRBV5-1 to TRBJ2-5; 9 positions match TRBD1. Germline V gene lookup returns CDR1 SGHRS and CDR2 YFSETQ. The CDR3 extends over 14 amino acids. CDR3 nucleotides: TGCGCCAGCAGATTACAGGGGGCTCAAGAGACCCCGTACTTC. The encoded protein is CASRLQGAQETPYF.

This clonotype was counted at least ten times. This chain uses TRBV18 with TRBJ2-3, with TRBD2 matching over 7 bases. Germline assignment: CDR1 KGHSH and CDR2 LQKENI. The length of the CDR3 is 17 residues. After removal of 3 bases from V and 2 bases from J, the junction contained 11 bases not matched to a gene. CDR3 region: CASSPTPLGGTTDTQYF. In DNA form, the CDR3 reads TGTGCCAGCTCACCCACTCCGCTGGGGGGGACCACAGATACGCAGTATTTT.

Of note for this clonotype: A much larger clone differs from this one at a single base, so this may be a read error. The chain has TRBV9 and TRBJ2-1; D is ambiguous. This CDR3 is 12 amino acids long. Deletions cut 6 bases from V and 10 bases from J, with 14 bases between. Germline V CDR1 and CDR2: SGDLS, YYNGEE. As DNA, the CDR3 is TGTGCCAGCACCCCCCTGGGTAACGAGCAGTTCTTC. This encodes CASTPLGNEQFF.

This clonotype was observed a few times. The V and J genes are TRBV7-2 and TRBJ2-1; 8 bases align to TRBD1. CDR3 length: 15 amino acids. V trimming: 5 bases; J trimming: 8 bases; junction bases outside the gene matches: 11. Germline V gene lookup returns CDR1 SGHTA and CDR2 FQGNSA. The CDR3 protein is CASSVRTAQGDEQFF. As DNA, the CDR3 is TGTGCCAGCAGCGTCAGGACCGCACAGGGGGATGAGCAGTTCTTC.

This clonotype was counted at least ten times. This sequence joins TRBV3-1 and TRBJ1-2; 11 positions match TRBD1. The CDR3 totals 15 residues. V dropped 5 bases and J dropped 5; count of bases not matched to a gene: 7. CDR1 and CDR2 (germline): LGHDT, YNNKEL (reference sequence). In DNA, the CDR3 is TGTGCCAGCAGCTCCCGAGGGACAGGGGGATATGGCTACACCTTC. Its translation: CASSSRGTGGYGYTF.

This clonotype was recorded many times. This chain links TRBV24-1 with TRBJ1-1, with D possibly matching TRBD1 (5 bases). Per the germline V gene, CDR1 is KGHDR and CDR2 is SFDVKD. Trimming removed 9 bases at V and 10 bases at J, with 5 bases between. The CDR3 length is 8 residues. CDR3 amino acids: CATGGAFF. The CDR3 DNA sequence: TGTGCCACCGGGGGAGCTTTCTTT.